The 17 T cell receptor beta chains given below trace back to one sample, sequenced in a study of blood T cell repertoires in COVID-19. Some clones are missing from TCRdb's copy, which holds only in-frame ones; the method was immunoSEQ multiplex PCR. The sample shows about 270,000 clones, roughly 90% of them seen only once. The material sequenced was PBMCs or T cells enriched from blood (not recorded which). These receptor sequences come from a woman aged 60-75 years who had recovered from COVID-19.

The chain has TRBV24-1 and TRBJ2-3, with 10 positions matching TRBD1. This CDR3 spans 15 amino acids. Germline values: CDR1 KGHDR, CDR2 SFDVKD. V lost 4 bases to trimming and J lost 7 bases; unmatched junction nucleotides: 7. The CDR3 reads CATSDRTGGPYTQYF. Written as DNA, the CDR3 is TGTGCCACCAGTGACCGGACAGGGGGACCGTATACGCAGTATTTT.

The V call is TRBV13, the J call TRBJ2-7, with 9 bases fitting TRBD2. The CDR3 has 14 amino acids. Germline V gives CDR1 PRHDT, CDR2 FYEKMQ (reference sequence). The junction had 9 bases not matched to a gene; V was cut back by 7 bases and J by 5 bases. The CDR3 DNA is TGTGCCAGCACATCCGGGACTAGCCACCACGAGCAGTACTTC. Its translation: CASTSGTSHHEQYF.

The CDR3 sequence is CARFLGGSPPYNEQFF. DNA of the CDR3: TGTGCCAGATTCTTGGGCGGGAGTCCCCCCTACAATGAGCAGTTCTTC. The chain employs TRBV7-5 and TRBJ2-1; TRBD2, as called in the table, went unchecked against the DNA. TRBV7-5 is a pseudogene. The CDR3 length is 16 residues.

This chain joins TRBV5-1 and TRBJ1-2; 7 nucleotides match TRBD1. V trimming: 6 bases; J trimming: 8 bases; junction bases outside the gene matches: 13. CDR1 is SGHRS, CDR2 YFSETQ, per germline. This CDR3 comprises 14 residues. The CDR3 reads CASTDQGELGGYTF. CDR3 nucleotides: TGCGCCAGCACCGATCAGGGGGAGTTAGGGGGCTACACCTTC.

The gene calls are TRBV19 and TRBJ1-1; D is undetermined. Trimming pared 7 bases from V and 5 bases from J, leaving 8 bases between. This CDR3 has 11 amino acids. Germline lookup yields CDR1 LNHDA and CDR2 SQIVND (reference sequence). CDR3 protein: CASILRTEAFF. DNA of the CDR3: TGTGCCAGTATTTTGAGGACTGAAGCTTTCTTT.

The CDR3 DNA sequence: TGTGCCAGCAGACCATCCGGCTCCAGGGCCACCAGGCCCCAGCATTTT. It codes for CASRPSGSRATRPQHF. The chain is built from TRBV27 and TRBJ1-5, with TRBD1 as a possible D gene (5 bases). The germline V and J ends were trimmed by 6 bases and 9 bases, with 24 bases remaining between them. The CDR3 is made up of 16 amino acids. Per the germline V gene, CDR1 is MNHEY and CDR2 is SMNVEV (reference sequence).

The V and J genes are TRBV15 and TRBJ1-3; no firm D call. Between the trimmed V and J ends, which lost 0 bases and 8 bases, there was a span of 11 bases. Germline V gives CDR1 LNHNV, CDR2 YYDKDF (reference sequence). The CDR3 has 14 residues. For the CDR3, the DNA is TGTGCCACCAGCAGAGATTCGCTGGCTGACACCATATATTTT. Translation: CATSRDSLADTIYF.

This clone was observed once. The chain has TRBV30 and TRBJ1-4; 7 nucleotides agree with TRBD1. The CDR3 length is 13 residues. The germline V gene encodes CDR1 GTSNPN and CDR2 SVGIG (reference sequence). The V and J ends lost 7 bases and 7 bases, in that order; junction bases with no gene match: 9. The CDR3 DNA is TGTGCCTCTCAGGGGGGAGTAGGTGAAAAACTGTTTTTT. Its translation is CASQGGVGEKLFF.

The chain links TRBV2 to TRBJ1-5; tentatively, D is TRBD1 (6 bases). The CDR3 is 15 residues long. The germline gives CDR1 SNHLY, CDR2 FYNNEI. V lost 10 bases, J lost 9 bases, and 25 bases lay in between. CDR3 residues: CATSRGGGVSWPQHF. CDR3 DNA: TGTGCCACCTCTCGGGGGGGCGGAGTAAGTTGGCCCCAGCATTTT.

The CDR3: CASSLGGGRITYF. Written as DNA, the CDR3 is TGTGCCAGCAGCTTAGGAGGCGGCCGCATCACATACTTC. V is TRBV7-9 and J is TRBJ2-5, with D unresolved. The V and J ends lost 1 base and 14 bases respectively, with 17 bases between them. CDR1 and CDR2 (germline): SEHNR, FQNEAQ (reference sequence). The CDR3 extends over 13 amino acids.

This clone was observed a single time. One end of the junction is discordant with germline, which a read error may explain. This chain links TRBV19 with TRBJ1-4; TRBD1 might be the D (5 bases). This CDR3 spans 15 amino acids. CDR1 and CDR2 (germline): LNHDA, SQIVND (reference sequence). In DNA form, the CDR3 reads TGTGCCAGTAGTATAGGCGGCAGGGAAAAACTGTGGACCATTTTT. Its translation is CASSIGGREKLWTIF.

In this sample, this clone turned up once. The genes are TRBV7-9 and TRBJ1-1; weak D call: TRBD1 (5 bases). This CDR3 is built from 13 residues. Germline V lookup: CDR1 SEHNR, CDR2 FQNEAQ (reference sequence). The V gene lost 3 bases and the J gene lost 3 bases, with 8 bases spanning the gap. The CDR3 region is CASSFGGYTEAFF. CDR3 nucleotide sequence: TGTGCCAGCAGCTTCGGGGGATACACTGAAGCTTTCTTT.

This clone was found once. The rearrangement joins TRBV25-1 to TRBJ1-3; a possible D gene is TRBD1 (5 bases). From germline, CDR1 is MGHDK and CDR2 SYGVNS. There are 15 residues in the CDR3. V was pared by 8 bases and J by 0 bases, with 14 bases between. In DNA form, the CDR3 reads TGTGCCAGCGCCCCCGGACACCTCTCTGGAAACACCATATATTTT. This codes for CASAPGHLSGNTIYF.

The CDR3 coding sequence is TGTGCCAGCAGTCCTACGACCTTGGGGCTCCATAGCAATCAGCCCCAGCATTTT. It specifies CASSPTTLGLHSNQPQHF. V is TRBV27 and J is TRBJ1-5; possibly TRBD1 for D (5 bases). Germline values: CDR1 MNHEY, CDR2 SMNVEV (reference sequence). This CDR3 is built from 18 residues. Trimming stripped 5 bases from V and 0 bases from J, with 20 bases between.

V is TRBV2 and J is TRBJ1-1; TRBD1 matches 10 bases. Trimming cost V 2 bases and J 11 bases; bases outside gene matches: 5. This CDR3 comprises 13 residues. Germline lookup yields CDR1 SNHLY and CDR2 FYNNEI. CDR3 region: CASSERGGQGAFF. The DNA of the CDR3 is TGTGCCAGCAGTGAACGTGGGGGACAGGGGGCTTTCTTT.

The V call is TRBV7-9, the J call TRBJ1-5, with a tentative D call TRBD1 (6 bases). Trimming took 4 bases from V and 7 from J, leaving 8 bases between them. Germline assignment: CDR1 SEHNR and CDR2 FQNEAQ (reference sequence). The CDR3 length is 12 residues. This CDR3 is CASSYREQPQHF. CDR3 nucleotides: TGTGCCAGCAGCTACAGGGAGCAGCCCCAGCATTTT.

The chain couples TRBV5-1 to TRBJ2-1; 13 nucleotides agree with TRBD2. With V trimmed by 4 bases and J by 6 bases, 4 bases remained unmatched. The CDR3 is made up of 15 amino acids. Germline-derived CDR1 and CDR2 are SGHRS and YFSETQ. The CDR3 DNA sequence: TGCGCCAGCAGCGTTACTAGCGGGAGGGCCAATGAGCAGTTCTTC. Translating it yields CASSVTSGRANEQFF.